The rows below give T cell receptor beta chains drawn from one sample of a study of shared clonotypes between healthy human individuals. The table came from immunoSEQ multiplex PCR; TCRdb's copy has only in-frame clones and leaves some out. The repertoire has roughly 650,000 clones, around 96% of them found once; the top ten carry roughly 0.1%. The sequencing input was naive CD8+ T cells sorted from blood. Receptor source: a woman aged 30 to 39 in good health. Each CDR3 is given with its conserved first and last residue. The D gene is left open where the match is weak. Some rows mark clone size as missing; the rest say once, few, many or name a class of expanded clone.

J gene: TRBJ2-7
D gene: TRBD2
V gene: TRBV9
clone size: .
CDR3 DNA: TGTGCCAGCAGCGGATCTAGCGGGAGCGGCTACGAGCAGTACTTC
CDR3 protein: CASSGSSGSGYEQYF

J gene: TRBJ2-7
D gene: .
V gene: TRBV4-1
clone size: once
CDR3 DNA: TGCGCCAGCAGCCCCCGATCGTCTAGTTCCTACGAGCAGTACTTC
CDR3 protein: CASSPRSSSSYEQYF

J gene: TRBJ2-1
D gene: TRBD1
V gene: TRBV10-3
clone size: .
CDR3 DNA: TGTGCCATCAGTGAGCCAAAACCGGCGGGACAGGGGTATGATGAGCAGTTCTTC
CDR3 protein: CAISEPKPAGQGYDEQFF

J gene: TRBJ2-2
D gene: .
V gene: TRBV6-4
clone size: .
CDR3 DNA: TGTGCCAGCAAAGGGAACACCGGGGAGCTGTTTTTT
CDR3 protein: CASKGNTGELFF

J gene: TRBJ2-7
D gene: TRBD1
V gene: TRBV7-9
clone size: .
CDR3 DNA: TGTGCCAGCAGCGTCAGGGGGTCTCCCCCCTACGAGCAGTACTTC
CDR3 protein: CASSVRGSPPYEQYF

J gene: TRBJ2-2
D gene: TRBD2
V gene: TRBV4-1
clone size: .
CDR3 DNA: TGCGCCAGCAGCCAAGTAGCGGGGCTGAACACCGGGGAGCTGTTTTTT
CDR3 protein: CASSQVAGLNTGELFF

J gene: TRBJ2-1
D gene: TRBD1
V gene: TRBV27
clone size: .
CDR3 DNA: TGTGCCAGCAGTTTGGGGACAGGGGGTAGAAATGAGCAGTTCTTC
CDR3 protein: CASSLGTGGRNEQFF

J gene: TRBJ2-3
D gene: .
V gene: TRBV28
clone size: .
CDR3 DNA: TGTGCCAGCAGTACCTTGTCTGATACGCAGTATTTT
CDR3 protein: CASSTLSDTQYF

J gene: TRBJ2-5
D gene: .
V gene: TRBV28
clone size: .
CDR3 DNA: TGTGCCACTCACCAAGGGTCCGGGGGCTGGGAGACCCAGTACTTC
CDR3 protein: CATHQGSGGWETQYF

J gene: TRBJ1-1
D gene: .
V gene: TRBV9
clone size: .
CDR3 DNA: TGTGCCAGCAGCCCCCAAGGGCCTGAAGCTTTCTTT
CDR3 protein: CASSPQGPEAFF

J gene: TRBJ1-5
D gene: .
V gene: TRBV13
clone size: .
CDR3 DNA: TGTGCCAGCAGCTCCCGAACGGTGAATCAGCCCCAGCATTTT
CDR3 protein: CASSSRTVNQPQHF

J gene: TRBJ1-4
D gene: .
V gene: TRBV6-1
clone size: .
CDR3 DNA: TGTGCCAGCAGTGAATTTGGTGGGGGGGTAGATGAAAAACTGTTTTTT
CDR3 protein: CASSEFGGGVDEKLFF

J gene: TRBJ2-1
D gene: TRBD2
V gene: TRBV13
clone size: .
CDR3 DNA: TGTGCCAGCAGCCCCCCGGCGGGGGCCTACAATGAGCAGTTCTTC
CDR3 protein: CASSPPAGAYNEQFF

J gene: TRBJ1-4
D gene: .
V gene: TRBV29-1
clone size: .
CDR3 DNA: TGCAGCCCCCGGGACCCTTTTGTTTTAACTCCTGCAACTAATGAAAAACTGTTTTTT
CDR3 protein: CSPRDPFVLTPATNEKLFF

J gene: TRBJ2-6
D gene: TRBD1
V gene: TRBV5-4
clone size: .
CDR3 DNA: TGTGCCTCAAAGGGCACAGGGGCTGGGGCCAACGTCCTGACTTTC
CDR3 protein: CASKGTGAGANVLTF

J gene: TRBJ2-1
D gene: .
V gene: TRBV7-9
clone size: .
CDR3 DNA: TGTGCCAGCAGCCCCAGGGGGGGGGCGAATTACAATGAGCAGTTCTTC
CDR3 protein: CASSPRGGANYNEQFF

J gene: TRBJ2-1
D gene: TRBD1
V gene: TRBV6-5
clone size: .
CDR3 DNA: TGTGCCAGCAGTTATCACGGGACAGGGGAGCAGTTCTTC
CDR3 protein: CASSYHGTGEQFF

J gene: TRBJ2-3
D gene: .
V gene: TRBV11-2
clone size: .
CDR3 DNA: TGTGCCAGCAGCGCCCTTCCCCTTGGGCGGGCCCGCACAGATACGCAGTATTTT
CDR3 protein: CASSALPLGRARTDTQYF

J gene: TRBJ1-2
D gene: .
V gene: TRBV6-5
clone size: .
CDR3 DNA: TGTGCCAGCAGTTACTCAAGGCAGGGTACGGGCTACACCTTC
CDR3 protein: CASSYSRQGTGYTF

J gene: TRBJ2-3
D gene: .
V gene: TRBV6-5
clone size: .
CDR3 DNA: TGTGCCAGCAGTTACTCGGGTCTGTCAGATACGCAGTATTTT
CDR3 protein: CASSYSGLSDTQYF

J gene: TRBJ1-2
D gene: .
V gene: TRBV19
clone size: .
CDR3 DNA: TGTGCCAGTAACGGGGGGCGCGGCTACACCTTC
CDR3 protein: CASNGGRGYTF

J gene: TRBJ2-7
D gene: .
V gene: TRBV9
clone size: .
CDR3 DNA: TGTGCCAGCAGCGAACCCCGGGACAATCCCTACGAGCAGTACTTC
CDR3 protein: CASSEPRDNPYEQYF

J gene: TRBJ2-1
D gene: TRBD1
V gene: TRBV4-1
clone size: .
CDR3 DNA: TGCGCCAGCTCCGCCACGGGACAGGGGTACAATGAGCAGTTCTTC
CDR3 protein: CASSATGQGYNEQFF

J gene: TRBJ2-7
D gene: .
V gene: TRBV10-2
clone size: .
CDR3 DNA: TGCGCCAGCAGTGAGAGAGGGGGAGGGCCTTACGAGCAGTACTTC
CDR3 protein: CASSERGGGPYEQYF

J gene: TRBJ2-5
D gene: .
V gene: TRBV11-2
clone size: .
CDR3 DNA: TGTGCCAGCAGCTTAATTCCGGTGTCATACGGAACGAACGGGGAGACCCAGTACTTC
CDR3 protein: CASSLIPVSYGTNGETQYF

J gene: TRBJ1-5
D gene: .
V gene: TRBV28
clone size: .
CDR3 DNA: TGTGCCAGCAGTCCAGAGGCCGGGACATTCGGTCAGCCCCAGCATTTT
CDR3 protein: CASSPEAGTFGQPQHF

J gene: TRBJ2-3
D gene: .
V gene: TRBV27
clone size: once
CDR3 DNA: TGTGCCAGCAGTCCTGGGGTACCTCCAGATACGCAGTATTTT
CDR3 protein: CASSPGVPPDTQYF

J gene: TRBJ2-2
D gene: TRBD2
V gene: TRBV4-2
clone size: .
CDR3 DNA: TGTGCCAGCAGCCAAGATCACGTAACGGGACTAGCGGGAGGAGGGGAGCTGTTTTTT
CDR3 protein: CASSQDHVTGLAGGGELFF

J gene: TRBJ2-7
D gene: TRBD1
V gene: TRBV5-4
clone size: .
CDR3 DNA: TGTGCCAGCAGCCCGGGGACAGGGGACTACGAGCAGTACTTC
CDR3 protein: CASSPGTGDYEQYF

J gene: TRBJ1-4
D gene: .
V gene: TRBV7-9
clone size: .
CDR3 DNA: TGTGCCAGCAGGGGCGAGGGGGTGCCCGGGGAAAAACTGTTTTTT
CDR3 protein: CASRGEGVPGEKLFF

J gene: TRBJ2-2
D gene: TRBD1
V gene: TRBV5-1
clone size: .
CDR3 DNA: TGCGCCAGCAGCATAAGGGACAGGGGGCGCCGAAGCCCCGGGGAGCTGTTTTTT
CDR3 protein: CASSIRDRGRRSPGELFF

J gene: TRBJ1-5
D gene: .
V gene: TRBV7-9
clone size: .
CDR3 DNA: TGTGCCAGCAGCCCAGGGCCAGAGCCCCAGCATTTT
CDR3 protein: CASSPGPEPQHF

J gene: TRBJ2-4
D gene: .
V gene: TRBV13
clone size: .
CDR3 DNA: TGTGCCAGCAGCTCGGCGGGAAGTCTGAACATTCAGTACTTC
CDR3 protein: CASSSAGSLNIQYF

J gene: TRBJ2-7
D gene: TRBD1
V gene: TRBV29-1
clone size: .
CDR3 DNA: TGCAGCGTTGCGGGACAGGGTAGATCCTACGAGCAGTACTTC
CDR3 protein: CSVAGQGRSYEQYF

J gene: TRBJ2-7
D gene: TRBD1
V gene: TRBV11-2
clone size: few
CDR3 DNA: TGTGCCAGCAGCTCCCCGCAGGGGGCCTACGAGCAGTACTTC
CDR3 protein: CASSSPQGAYEQYF

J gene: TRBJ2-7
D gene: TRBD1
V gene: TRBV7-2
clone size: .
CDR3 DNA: TGTGCCAGCAGCTCGGGACAGGCAACCTACGAGCAGTACTTC
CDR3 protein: CASSSGQATYEQYF

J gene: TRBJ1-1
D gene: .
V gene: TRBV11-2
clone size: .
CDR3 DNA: TGTGCCAGCAGGTGGAGGGGAGATGAAGCTTTCTTT
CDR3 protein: CASRWRGDEAFF

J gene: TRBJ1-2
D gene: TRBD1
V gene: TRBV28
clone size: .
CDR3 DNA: TGTGCCAGCAGTTTACGGGGACAGGGAGGTGGCTACACCTTC
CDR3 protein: CASSLRGQGGGYTF

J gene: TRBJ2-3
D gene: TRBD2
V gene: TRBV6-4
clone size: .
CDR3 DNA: TGTGCCAGCAGCCGGGGGAGCGGGAGGATAGATACGCAGTATTTT
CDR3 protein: CASSRGSGRIDTQYF

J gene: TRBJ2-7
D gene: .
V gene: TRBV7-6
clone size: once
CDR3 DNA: TGTGCCAGCAGCTTAGGGAGGACCCACGAGCAGTACTTC
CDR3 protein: CASSLGRTHEQYF

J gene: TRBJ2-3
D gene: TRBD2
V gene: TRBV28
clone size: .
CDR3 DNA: TGTGCCAGCAGTTTTGATTTGGTGCTAGCGGGAGTGAGGGCAGATACGCAGTATTTT
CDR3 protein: CASSFDLVLAGVRADTQYF

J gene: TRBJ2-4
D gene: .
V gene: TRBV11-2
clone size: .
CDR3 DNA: TGTGCCAGCAGCTTAGATGGTCTAGTGACGGCCAAAAACATTCAGTACTTC
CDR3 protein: CASSLDGLVTAKNIQYF

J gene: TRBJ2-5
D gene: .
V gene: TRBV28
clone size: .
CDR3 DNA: TGTGCCAGCAGTGTCGGGCGGGAGACCCAGTACTTC
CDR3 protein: CASSVGRETQYF

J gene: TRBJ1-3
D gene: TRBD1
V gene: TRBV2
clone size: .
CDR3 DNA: TGTGCCAGCCGGCAGAGGACAGGGCTCTCTGGAAACACCATATATTTT
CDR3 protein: CASRQRTGLSGNTIYF

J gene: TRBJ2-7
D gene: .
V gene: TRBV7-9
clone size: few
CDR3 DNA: TGTGCCAGCAGCGTCCGGACCTACGAGCAGTACTTC
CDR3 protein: CASSVRTYEQYF

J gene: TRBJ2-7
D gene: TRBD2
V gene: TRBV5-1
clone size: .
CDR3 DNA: TGCGCCAGCAGCATCGACGTGAGGAGTAGCGGGAGGCTTCTCTCCTACGAGCAGTACTTC
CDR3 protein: CASSIDVRSSGRLLSYEQYF

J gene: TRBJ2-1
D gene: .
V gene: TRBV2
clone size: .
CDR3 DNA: TGTGCCAGCAGTAAAAGCCGGGGTCCCAATGAGCAGTTCTTC
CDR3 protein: CASSKSRGPNEQFF

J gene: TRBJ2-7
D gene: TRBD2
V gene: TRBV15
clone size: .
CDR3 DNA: TGTGCCACCAGCAGCCGGACTAGCGGATACTACGAGCAGTACTTC
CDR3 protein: CATSSRTSGYYEQYF

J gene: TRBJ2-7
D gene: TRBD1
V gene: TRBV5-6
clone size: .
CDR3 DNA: TGTGCCAGCAGCTGGGACAGGTCCCACGAGCAGTACTTC
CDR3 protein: CASSWDRSHEQYF

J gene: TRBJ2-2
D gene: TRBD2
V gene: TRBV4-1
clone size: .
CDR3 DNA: TGCGCCAGCAGCTTGACTAGCGGGAGAAACACCGGGGAGCTGTTTTTT
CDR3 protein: CASSLTSGRNTGELFF

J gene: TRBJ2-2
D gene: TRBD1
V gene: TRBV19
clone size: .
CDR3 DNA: TGTGCCAGTAGCGGGACAGGTTTCGGGGAGCTGTTTTTT
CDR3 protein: CASSGTGFGELFF

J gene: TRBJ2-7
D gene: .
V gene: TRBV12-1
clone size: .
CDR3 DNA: TGTGCCAGCAGCTTTGGCCTAGCGTCCGAGCAGTACTTC
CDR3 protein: CASSFGLASEQYF

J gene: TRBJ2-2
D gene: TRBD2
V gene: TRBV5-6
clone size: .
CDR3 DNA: TGTGCCAGCAGCTTGGGACTAGCGGGAGCTCCCGGGGAGCTGTTTTTT
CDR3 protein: CASSLGLAGAPGELFF

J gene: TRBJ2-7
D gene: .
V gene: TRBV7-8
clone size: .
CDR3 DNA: TGTGCCAGCAGCTTATCACTCGACTACGAGCAGTACTTC
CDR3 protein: CASSLSLDYEQYF

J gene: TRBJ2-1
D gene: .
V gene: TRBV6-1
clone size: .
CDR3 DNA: TGTGCCAGCAGTGTTTACTGGGGTTTCTCCTACAATGAGCAGTTCTTC
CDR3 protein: CASSVYWGFSYNEQFF

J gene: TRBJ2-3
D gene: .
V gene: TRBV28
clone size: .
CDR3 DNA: TGTGCCAGCAGTTTACGGGAGAATCCTAGCACAGATACGCAGTATTTT
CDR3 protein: CASSLRENPSTDTQYF

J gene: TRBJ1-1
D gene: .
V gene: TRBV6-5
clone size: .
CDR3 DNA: TGTGCCAGCAACTCACTTTCCCGTGACACTGAAGCTTTCTTT
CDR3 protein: CASNSLSRDTEAFF

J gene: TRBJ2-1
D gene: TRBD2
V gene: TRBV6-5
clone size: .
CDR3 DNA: TGTGCCACCGGACTAGCCCCGGGGTTAGACGAGCAGTTCTTC
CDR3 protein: CATGLAPGLDEQFF

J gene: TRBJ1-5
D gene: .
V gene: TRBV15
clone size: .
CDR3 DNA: TGTGCCACCAGGGGACTTACTCCTTATAGCAATCAGCCCCAGCATTTT
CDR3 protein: CATRGLTPYSNQPQHF

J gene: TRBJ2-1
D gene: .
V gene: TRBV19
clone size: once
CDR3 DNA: TGTGCCAGTAGTCCCGGGTACAACAATGAGCAGTTCTTC
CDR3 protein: CASSPGYNNEQFF